This passage covers 24 T cell receptor beta chains from one sample sequenced in a study of early T cells in non-severe SARS-CoV-2 infection. TCRdb re-analysed the 5' RACE reads in MiXCR, keeping a single row per CDR3 protein. The sample consists of about 83,000 distinct CDR3 sequences, 10% of them appearing once. The sample consisted of whole blood, taken at baseline. Receptors originate from an adult who was a healthcare worker with PCR-confirmed SARS-CoV-2 infection or an uninfected control (not recorded which).

DNA of the CDR3: TGTGCCAGCGGAAGCGATATCACAGATACGCAGTATTTT. Translated, it gives CASGSDITDTQYF. V gene TRBV2 combines with J gene TRBJ2-3, with unresolved D. With 8 bases removed from V and 2 bases from J, the gap between germline ends came to 11 bases. Germline lookup yields CDR1 SNHLY and CDR2 FYNNEI. The CDR3 is 13 amino acids. Filled out from reference TRBV2 and TRBJ2-3, the complete variable domain reads EPEVTQTPSHQVTQMGQEVILRCVPISNHLYFYWYRQILGQKVEFLVSFYNNEISEKSEIFDDQFSVERPDGSNFTLKIRSTKLEDSAMYFCASGSDITDTQYFGPGTRLTVL.

This chain joins TRBV5-1 and TRBJ2-1; 10 nucleotides line up with TRBD1. The germline CDR1 and CDR2 sequences are SGHRS and YFSETQ. The trim removed 2 bases at V and 7 bases at J, leaving 6 bases unmatched. This CDR3 spans 15 amino acids. This chain's CDR3 is CASSLEQGQGNEQFF. Here the CDR3 DNA reads TGCGCCAGCAGCTTAGAACAGGGACAGGGGAATGAGCAGTTCTTC.

The J gene is TRBJ2-6, the V gene TRBV28; TRBD1 matches 10 bases. Germline V gene lookup returns CDR1 MDHEN and CDR2 SYDVKM. After removal of 5 bases from V and 0 bases from J, the junction contained 4 bases not matched to a gene. The length of the CDR3 is 17 residues. CDR3 in amino acids: CASSAGQGISGANVLTF. The CDR3 nucleotides read TGTGCCAGCAGTGCGGGACAGGGGATCTCTGGGGCCAACGTCCTGACTTTC.

A note on this clonotype: An end of the junction differs from the germline gene, which may be a read error. The chain is built from TRBV5-4 and TRBJ2-3, with TRBD2 matching over 8 bases. This CDR3 is 15 amino acids long. Germline loops: CDR1 SGHNT, CDR2 YYREEE (reference sequence). CDR3 sequence: CASSLAGGLADTQYF. CDR3 DNA: TGTGCCAGCAGCTTGGCGGGAGGGCTGGCAGATACGCAGTATTTC.

This clonotype was detected ten times or more. The J gene is TRBJ1-1, the V gene TRBV6-6, with D perhaps matching TRBD1 (5 bases). Germline V gene sequence: CDR1 MNHNY, CDR2 SVGAGI (reference sequence). Trimming cost V 5 bases and J 3 bases, with 13 bases left between them. The CDR3 loop spans 14 amino acids. The CDR3 DNA follows: TGTGCCAGCAGTGACAGAGGTCAGGACACTGAAGCTTTCTTT. As protein: CASSDRGQDTEAFF.

This clonotype was counted ten times or more. This chain uses TRBV24-1 with TRBJ2-3; D is unresolved. Trimming left V 1 base short and J 7 bases short, with 5 bases between. The CDR3 consists of 12 residues. Germline V gives CDR1 KGHDR, CDR2 SFDVKD. The DNA for the CDR3 is TGTGCCACCAGTGATTTCGACCATACGCAGTATTTT. It translates to CATSDFDHTQYF.

On this clonotype: This sequence is one base from a far larger clone and is likely a read error. The chain has TRBV7-2 and TRBJ2-5, with no clear D. Per germline, CDR1 SGHTA and CDR2 FQGNSA. The CDR3 has 11 amino acids. In DNA, the CDR3 is TGTGCCAGCAGCTTACAAGAGACCCAGCACTTC. Translation gives CASSLQETQHF.

The sample holds many counts of this clonotype. The chain carries TRBV7-9 and TRBJ1-5; D call uncertain. Deletions cut 1 base from V and 5 bases from J, with 6 bases between. The germline gives CDR1 SEHNR, CDR2 FQNEAQ (reference sequence). The CDR3 has 13 residues. CDR3 DNA: TGTGCCAGCAGCTTAGGCCGGGATCAGCCCCAGCATTTT. Translated: CASSLGRDQPQHF.

This sequence joins TRBV6-1 and TRBJ2-7; 7 positions match TRBD1. CDR1 is MNHNS and CDR2 is SASEGT in the germline V gene. The CDR3 is made up of 12 amino acids. V trimming: 6 bases; J trimming: 5 bases; junction bases outside the gene matches: 4. CDR3: CASRKTGHEQYF. The CDR3 DNA sequence: TGTGCCAGCAGAAAGACAGGGCACGAGCAGTACTTC.

The chain uses TRBV4-2 and TRBJ1-1; the D gene is possibly TRBD1 (5 bases). The V gene's germline CDR1 is LGHNA and CDR2 YNFKEQ. The CDR3 consists of 15 residues. Trimming left V 4 bases short and J 5 bases short, with 17 bases between. The CDR3 DNA reads TGTGCCAGCAGCCTCAATCCGGGACGAAGAACTGAAGCTTTCTTT. Amino acids: CASSLNPGRRTEAFF.

The chain couples TRBV11-1 to TRBJ2-1, with a tentative D call TRBD2 (6 bases). Trimming took off 2 bases at V and 2 bases at J, with 7 bases between the two ends. The CDR3 spans 14 residues. Germline V CDR1 and CDR2: SGHAT, FQDESV (reference sequence). The CDR3 here is CASSLRTTYNEQFF. CDR3 in DNA: TGTGCCAGCAGCTTAAGGACTACCTACAATGAGCAGTTCTTC.

This sequence joins TRBV7-8 and TRBJ2-5; 8 positions agree with TRBD1. Losses at the gene ends were 1 base for V and 5 bases for J; bases not matched to a gene: 9. The germline CDR1 and CDR2 sequences are SGHVS and FQNEAQ. The CDR3 has 16 residues. In nucleotides, the CDR3 is TGTGCCAGCAGCTTAGTAAGGGCAGGGGGCCCGGAGACCCAGTACTTC. It encodes CASSLVRAGGPETQYF. Together with reference TRBV7-8 and TRBJ2-5, the CDR3 gives the full variable domain: GAGVSQSPRYKVAKRGQDVALRCDPISGHVSLFWYQQALGQGPEFLTYFQNEAQLDKSGLPSDRFFAERPEGSVSTLKIQRTQQEDSAVYLCASSLVRAGGPETQYFGPGTRLLVL.

This chain links TRBV4-2 with TRBJ1-5; maybe TRBD1 (5 bases). Germline V gives CDR1 LGHNA, CDR2 YNFKEQ. The CDR3 sequence is 18 residues long. Trimming shortened V by 4 bases and J by 0 bases, and 19 bases separated the two germline ends. The CDR3, as DNA: TGTGCCAGCAGCCGCACGACAGACCCCCCCTCTAGCAATCAGCCCCAGCATTTT. Residues: CASSRTTDPPSSNQPQHF.

V gene TRBV27 combines with J gene TRBJ1-2, with 7 positions matching TRBD1. The CDR3 extends over 14 amino acids. The J segment lost 3 bases and the V segment lost 4 bases, leaving 5 bases of the junction unmatched. Germline CDR1 and CDR2: MNHEY and SMNVEV (reference sequence). CDR3 nucleotides: TGTGCCAGCAGTTCTGGACAGGCTCACTATGGCTACACCTTC. Encoded protein: CASSSGQAHYGYTF.

V gene TRBV6-6 combines with J gene TRBJ2-7; 10 bases agree with TRBD2. Unmatched junction bases numbered 7, after V lost 0 bases and J lost 5 bases. Germline V CDR1 and CDR2: MNHNY, SVGAGI (reference sequence). This CDR3 region has 16 residues. The CDR3 DNA reads TGTGCCAGCAGTTACTCGACGGTAGCGGGAGGCAACGAGCAGTACTTC. It specifies CASSYSTVAGGNEQYF.

This clonotype was counted many times. V is TRBV12-3 or TRBV12-4 and J is TRBJ2-4; TRBD2 matches 10 bases. J lost 9 bases, V lost 2 bases, and 4 bases had no gene match. This CDR3 contains 14 residues. DNA for the CDR3: TGTGCCAGCAGTTTACGGTCTAGCGGGGGCATTCAGTACTTC. Translating gives CASSLRSSGGIQYF.

Turning to this clonotype: An end of the junction differs from the germline gene, which may be a read error. The gene calls are TRBV3-1 and TRBJ2-5, with a possible D match to TRBD2 (5 bases). This CDR3 contains 15 residues. In germline, CDR1 is LGHDT, CDR2 YNNKEL (reference sequence). As DNA, the CDR3 is TGTGCCAGCAGTCAAGGACTTCTACGCGAACGGACCCAGTACTTC. Translation gives CASSQGLLRERTQYF.

This chain links TRBV11-2 with TRBJ2-2; D uncertain. V lost 11 bases to trimming and J lost 3 bases, with 19 bases between them. Per germline, CDR1 SGHAT and CDR2 FQNNGV. CDR3 length: 15 residues. CDR3 coding DNA: TGTGCCGGACGGAGATTAAAAAAATACACCGGGGAGCTGTTTTTT. It is translated as CAGRRLKKYTGELFF.

This clonotype was detected a few times. The gene calls are TRBV5-1 and TRBJ2-5; perhaps TRBD1 as D (5 bases). CDR3 size: 14 residues. Trimming removed 9 bases from V and 0 bases from J, with 15 bases in between. Per the germline V gene, CDR1 is SGHRS and CDR2 is YFSETQ. The CDR3 spells CATSLGLDQETQYF. The DNA for the CDR3 is TGCGCCACTTCTCTGGGGCTAGACCAAGAGACCCAGTACTTC.

In this sample, this clonotype turned up many times. V and J are TRBV5-1 and TRBJ2-3; no clear D gene. The CDR3 spans 12 residues. Deletions cut 5 bases from V and 8 bases from J, with 12 bases between. Germline V CDR1 and CDR2: SGHRS, YFSETQ. The CDR3 nucleotides read TGCGCCAGCAGTTCGGTCGGCGGTACGCAGTATTTT. Translated: CASSSVGGTQYF.

This clonotype was picked up a small number of times. V and J are TRBV19 and TRBJ2-3; D is uncertain. V gave up 3 bases and J gave up 4 bases, with 8 bases separating them. CDR3 length equals 13 residues. CDR1 and CDR2 (germline): LNHDA, SQIVND (reference sequence). In DNA, the CDR3 is TGTGCCAGTAGTATTCGCGACCCAGATACGCAGTATTTT. Encoded protein: CASSIRDPDTQYF.

This chain joins TRBV6-5 and TRBJ2-5; tentatively, D is TRBD2 (7 bases). This CDR3 has 13 residues. V was clipped by 8 bases and J by 2 bases, with 12 bases between them. The germline V gene encodes CDR1 MNHEY and CDR2 SVGAGI. CDR3 residues: CASGGGGQETQYF. The CDR3 DNA sequence: TGTGCCAGCGGGGGAGGGGGTCAAGAGACCCAGTACTTC.

This clonotype was found many times. The CDR3 protein is CASSLGPNQPQHF. The CDR3 DNA is TGCGCCAGCAGCTTGGGACCTAATCAGCCCCAGCATTTT. The rearrangement joins TRBV5-1 to TRBJ1-5; D gene unclear. V was pared by 0 bases and J by 4 bases, with 5 bases between. Germline V gene data show CDR1 as SGHRS and CDR2 as YFSETQ. CDR3 size: 13 residues.

This clonotype was seen only a few times. The chain is built from TRBV3-1 and TRBJ2-7, with D unresolved. The V end lost 1 base, the J end lost 3 bases, and 7 bases lay between the germline ends. CDR1 LGHDT and CDR2 YNNKEL come from the germline V gene (reference sequence). This CDR3 spans 13 amino acids. The CDR3 loop is CASSQGPGYEQYF. As DNA, the CDR3 is TGTGCCAGCAGCCAAGGGCCGGGCTACGAGCAGTACTTC.